Sequencing of this T cell receptor (beta chain) was carried out in a study of blood T cell repertoires in COVID-19. The CDR3 totals 16 residues. The germline gives CDR1 KGHSH, CDR2 LQKENI. Trimming took 0 bases from V and 5 from J; bases not matched to a gene: 5. TCRdb's table, derived via immunoSEQ multiplex PCR, lists solely in-frame clones and lacks some. This table holds 200,000 to 300,000 clones, roughly 79% found once. The receptor comes from a woman aged 80 or older with COVID-19, enrolled during active disease. The sample taken for sequencing was peripheral blood. The chain carries TRBV18 and TRBJ2-2, with 8 bases that match TRBD2. CDR3 sequence: CASSPPSGGVTGELFF. CDR3 DNA sequence: TGTGCCAGCTCACCACCATCGGGAGGGGTTACCGGGGAGCTGTTTTTT.